The sequence of this T cell receptor (beta chain) was determined in a study of Ad26.COV2.S vaccination and SARS-CoV-2 variants. The wider study: By the intramuscular route, Ad26.COV2.S was given once, or twice 56 days apart. The study's findings and limits: Responses of T cells in total may have been underestimated by the TCR breadth and depth analyses. A substantial breadth of spike-specific CD8+ and CD4+ T cell responses after vaccination has been reported. People given the vaccine had a wider spike-specific TCR breadth than placebo recipients did.

The V and J ends lost 4 bases and 3 bases, in that order; junction bases with no gene match: 3. In germline, CDR1 is LNHDA, CDR2 SQIVND (reference sequence). CDR3 size: 13 residues. Indicated treatment: roughly 20 received Ad26.COV2.S at low or high dose, single or two shots; about 5 received placebo; per-sample allocation not given. Specimens were obtained on day 63 following the first vaccine or placebo injection. A note on this clone: Its matching antigen is unknown.

Only in-frame clones appear in the TCRdb table, and some are missing; sequencing was by immunoSEQ multiplex PCR. The table records roughly 500,000 clones, 87% of them present only once. Here the sequenced sample was peripheral blood, taken in a trial of Ad26.COV2.S vaccine versus placebo. This receptor was identified in a person aged 18-60 years who received the Ad26.COV2.S COVID-19 vaccine or a placebo. The V gene is TRBV19, the J gene TRBJ2-7; 7 bases are a match to TRBD2. In nucleotides, the CDR3 is TGTGCCAGTAGTAGGGAGGGGAACTACGAGCAGTACTTC. This encodes CASSREGNYEQYF.